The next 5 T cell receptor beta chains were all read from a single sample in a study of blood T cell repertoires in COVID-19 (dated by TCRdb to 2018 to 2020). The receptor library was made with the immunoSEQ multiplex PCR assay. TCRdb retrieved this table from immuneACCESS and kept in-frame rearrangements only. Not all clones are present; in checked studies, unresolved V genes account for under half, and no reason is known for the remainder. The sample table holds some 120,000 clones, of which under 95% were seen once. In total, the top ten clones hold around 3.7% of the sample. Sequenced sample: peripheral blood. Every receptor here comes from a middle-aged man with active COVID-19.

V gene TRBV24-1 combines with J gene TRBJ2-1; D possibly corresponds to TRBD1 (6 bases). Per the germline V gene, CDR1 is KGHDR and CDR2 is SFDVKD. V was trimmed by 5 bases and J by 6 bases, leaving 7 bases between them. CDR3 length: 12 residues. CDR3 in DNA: TGTGCCACCAGTGGAGGGGGCAATGAGCAGTTCTTC. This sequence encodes CATSGGGNEQFF.

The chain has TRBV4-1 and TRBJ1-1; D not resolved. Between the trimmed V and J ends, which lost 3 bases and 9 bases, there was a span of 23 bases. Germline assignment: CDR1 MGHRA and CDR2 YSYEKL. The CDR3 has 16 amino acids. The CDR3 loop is CASSHDNRRVGGKAFF. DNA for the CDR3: TGCGCCAGCAGCCACGATAATCGGCGCGTGGGAGGGAAAGCTTTCTTT.

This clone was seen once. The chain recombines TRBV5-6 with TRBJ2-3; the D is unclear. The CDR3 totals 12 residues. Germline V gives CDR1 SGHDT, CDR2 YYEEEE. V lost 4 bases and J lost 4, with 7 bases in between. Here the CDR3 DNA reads TGTGCCAGCAGCGTCGTCGCAGATACGCAGTATTTT. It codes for CASSVVADTQYF.

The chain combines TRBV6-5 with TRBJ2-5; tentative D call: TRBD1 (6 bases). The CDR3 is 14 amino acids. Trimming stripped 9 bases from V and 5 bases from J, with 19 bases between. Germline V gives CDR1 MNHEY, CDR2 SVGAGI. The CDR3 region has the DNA TGTGCCAGTAACGCCGGGACAACTGGGGAGACCCAGTACTTC. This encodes CASNAGTTGETQYF.

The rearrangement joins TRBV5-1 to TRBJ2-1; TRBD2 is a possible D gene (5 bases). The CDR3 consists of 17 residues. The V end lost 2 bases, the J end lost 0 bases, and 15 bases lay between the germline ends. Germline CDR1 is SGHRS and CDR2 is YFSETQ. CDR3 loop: CASSLRSGRSSYNEQFF. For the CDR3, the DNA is TGCGCCAGCAGCTTAAGGAGCGGACGGAGCTCCTACAATGAGCAGTTCTTC.